This passage covers 15 T cell receptor beta chains from one sample sequenced in a study of blood T cell repertoires in COVID-19. Method: immunoSEQ multiplex PCR; TCRdb's copy keeps in-frame clones and lacks some. The table includes 450,000 or so clones, approximately 90% detected once. Specimen: peripheral blood. The receptors originated from a man between 18 and 35 years old with COVID-19, enrolled during active disease.

The V gene is TRBV7-9, the J gene TRBJ2-7; 9 positions match TRBD2. This CDR3 is 15 amino acids long. The ends lost 0 bases at V and 5 bases at J; junction bases unmatched: 5. Germline CDR1 and CDR2: SEHNR and FQNEAQ (reference sequence). The CDR3: CASSLAGSGSNEQYF. CDR3 in DNA: TGTGCCAGCAGCTTAGCGGGTAGCGGGAGTAACGAGCAGTACTTC. The full variable domain, completed using reference TRBV7-9 and TRBJ2-7, is DTGVSQNPRHKITKRGQNVTFRCDPISEHNRLYWYRQTLGQGPEFLTYFQNEAQLEKSRLLSDRFSAERPKGSFSTLEIQRTEQGDSAMYLCASSLAGSGSNEQYFGPGTRLTVT.

About this clone: This same CDR3 is encoded by further DNA sequences in the sample. This chain links TRBV9 with TRBJ1-5; D gene unclear. The V end lost 0 bases, the J end lost 4 bases, and 5 bases lay between the germline ends. Looked up from germline, CDR1 is SGDLS and CDR2 is YYNGEE. The CDR3 contains 13 residues. The CDR3 DNA reads TGTGCCAGCAGCGTAGGGCAGAATCAGCCCCAGCATTTT. It translates to CASSVGQNQPQHF.

The chain combines TRBV5-5 with TRBJ1-1; maybe TRBD1 (5 bases). V shed 3 bases and J shed 1 base, with 7 bases lying between them. The CDR3 covers 13 residues. Germline V gene lookup returns CDR1 SGHKS and CDR2 YYEKEE (reference sequence). CDR3 DNA: TGTGCCAGCAGCTGGGGCACGAACACTGAAGCTTTCTTT. This sequence encodes CASSWGTNTEAFF.

This chain connects TRBV29-1 to TRBJ2-4; D perhaps matches TRBD1 (8 bases). V was cut by 7 bases and J by 6 bases, with 16 bases left in between. Germline V gene data show CDR1 as SQVTM and CDR2 as ANQGSEA. The CDR3 sequence is 13 residues long. CDR3 amino acids: CSASDREGNIQYF. The CDR3 region has the DNA TGCAGCGCCTCGGACAGGGAGGGAAACATTCAGTACTTC.

The table lists this clone with a count of one. The J gene is TRBJ2-3, the V gene TRBV29-1; D is perhaps TRBD1 (6 bases). Trimming took off 5 bases at V and 2 bases at J, with 14 bases between the two ends. The CDR3 totals 14 residues. Germline V CDR1 and CDR2: SQVTM, ANQGSEA. CDR3 in DNA: TGCAGCGTTCAAATTGACAGGACCACAGATACGCAGTATTTT. Translating it yields CSVQIDRTTDTQYF.

In nucleotides, the CDR3 is TGCGCCAGCAGTCGGACTAGCGGGACAACCGGGGAGCTGTTTTTT. It encodes CASSRTSGTTGELFF. The chain links TRBV4-1 to TRBJ2-2; 12 bases fit TRBD2. Germline CDR1 reads MGHRA; CDR2 reads YSYEKL. The J segment lost 5 bases and the V segment lost 6 bases, leaving 4 bases of the junction unmatched. This CDR3 is built from 15 residues.

This sequence joins TRBV7-9 and TRBJ2-7, with D perhaps matching TRBD1 (6 bases). Trimming took off 1 base at V and 2 bases at J, with 9 bases between the two ends. The CDR3 is made up of 14 amino acids. Germline V gene data show CDR1 as SEHNR and CDR2 as FQNEAQ (reference sequence). The CDR3 sequence: CASSLGDRTYEQYF. CDR3 DNA sequence: TGTGCCAGCAGCTTAGGAGACAGGACCTACGAGCAGTACTTC.

The J gene is TRBJ2-5, the V gene TRBV2, with TRBD2 matching 7 bases. J was trimmed by 2 bases and V by 7 bases; bases with no gene match: 10. CDR1 and CDR2 (germline): SNHLY, FYNNEI. This CDR3 is built from 15 residues. The CDR3 reads CASTSSGNRQETQYF. The CDR3 DNA sequence: TGTGCCAGCACTTCTAGCGGAAACAGACAAGAGACCCAGTACTTC.

The rearrangement links TRBV6-2 or TRBV6-3 to TRBJ1-2; maybe TRBD1 (6 bases). Germline V lookup: CDR1 MNHEY, CDR2 SVGEGT. Trimming left V 2 bases short and J 2 bases short, with 12 bases between. This CDR3 is 15 amino acids long. The DNA of the CDR3 is TGTGCCAGCAGTTACGCAGGGGTCCAGAACTATGGCTACACCTTC. The encoded protein is CASSYAGVQNYGYTF.

V usage is TRBV10-3 and J usage is TRBJ1-1, with 9 bases matching TRBD1. In germline, CDR1 is ENHRY, CDR2 SYGVKD. V trimming: 4 bases; J trimming: 5 bases; junction bases outside the gene matches: 5. The CDR3 contains 14 residues. In nucleotides, the CDR3 is TGTGCCATCAGTGGGACAGGGGTAGGAACTGAAGCTTTCTTT. Residues: CAISGTGVGTEAFF.

The chain is built from TRBV6-6 and TRBJ2-3; TRBD1 matches at 8 bases. This CDR3 is 15 amino acids long. The V and J ends lost 4 bases and 2 bases, in that order; junction bases with no gene match: 5. The germline V gene has CDR1 MNHNY and CDR2 SVGAGI (reference sequence). CDR3: CASSSGGLYTDTQYF. CDR3 nucleotides: TGTGCCAGCAGTTCAGGGGGCCTGTACACAGATACGCAGTATTTT.

This clone was picked up many times. The chain carries TRBV28 and TRBJ2-7, with D tentatively TRBD1 (6 bases). The CDR3 extends over 14 amino acids. Germline values: CDR1 MDHEN, CDR2 SYDVKM. The V gene lost 7 bases and the J gene lost 0 bases, with 13 bases spanning the gap. In nucleotides, the CDR3 is TGTGCCAGCATCTCAGGACAGTCCTCCTACGAGCAGTACTTC. Protein product: CASISGQSSYEQYF.

As for this clone: At one end, the junction sequence differs from germline, possibly due to a read error. The chain is built from TRBV3-1 (or the pseudogene TRBV3-2) and TRBJ1-5; no clear D. The CDR3 runs to 15 residues. Germline V gene sequence: CDR1 LGHDT, CDR2 YNNKEL (reference sequence). CDR3 coding DNA: TGTGCCAGCAGCCAAGATGACGTTAGCTATCAGCCCCAGCATTTT. Translated: CASSQDDVSYQPQHF.

This chain connects TRBV27 to TRBJ1-5; unclear D gene. Trimming took 6 bases from V and 2 from J, leaving 17 bases between them. This CDR3 comprises 16 residues. Germline CDR1 is MNHEY and CDR2 is SMNVEV (reference sequence). The CDR3 protein is CASRPRGSSGNQPQHF. CDR3 nucleotides: TGTGCCAGCAGACCTCGGGGATCAAGTGGCAATCAGCCCCAGCATTTT.

A remark on this clone: The sample holds other DNA sequences that translate to the same CDR3. The rearrangement links TRBV27 to TRBJ1-2, with TRBD1 matching over 9 bases. V trimming: 1 base; J trimming: 5 bases; junction bases outside the gene matches: 5. CDR3 length equals 15 residues. The germline CDR1 and CDR2 sequences are MNHEY and SMNVEV (reference sequence). CDR3 protein: CASSLWGQGSYGYTF. As DNA, the CDR3 is TGTGCCAGCAGTTTATGGGGACAGGGTAGTTATGGCTACACCTTC.